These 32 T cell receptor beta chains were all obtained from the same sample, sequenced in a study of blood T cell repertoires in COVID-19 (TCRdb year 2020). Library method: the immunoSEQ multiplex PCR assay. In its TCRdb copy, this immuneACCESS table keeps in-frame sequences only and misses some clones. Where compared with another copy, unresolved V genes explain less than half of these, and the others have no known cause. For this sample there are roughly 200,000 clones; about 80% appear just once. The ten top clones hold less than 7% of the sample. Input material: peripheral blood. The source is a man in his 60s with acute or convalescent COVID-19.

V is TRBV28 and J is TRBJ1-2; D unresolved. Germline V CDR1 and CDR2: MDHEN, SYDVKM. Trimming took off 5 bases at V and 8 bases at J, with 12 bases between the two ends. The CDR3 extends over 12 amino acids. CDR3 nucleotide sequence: TGTGCCAGCAGTCCGGGTGGAGAGGGCTACACCTTC. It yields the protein CASSPGGEGYTF.

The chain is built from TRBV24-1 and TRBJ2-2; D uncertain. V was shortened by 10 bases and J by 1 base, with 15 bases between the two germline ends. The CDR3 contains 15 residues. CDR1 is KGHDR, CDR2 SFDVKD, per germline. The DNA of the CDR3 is TGTGCCACTCAAAAATCCTCGAGGAACACCGGGGAGCTGTTTTTT. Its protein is CATQKSSRNTGELFF.

The CDR3 DNA reads as TGCGCCAGCAGTCAGGGGCGGGGGACGATCTTGACTCGGACTAGGGGCACTTCCTACAATGAGCAGTTCTTC. This sequence encodes CASSQGRGTILTRTRGTSYNEQFF. This chain connects TRBV23-1 to TRBJ2-1; 7 bases are shared with TRBD2. TRBV23-1 is known as an ORF, though its function is uncertain. The ends lost 3 bases at V and 1 base at J; junction bases unmatched: 30. This CDR3 is built from 24 residues.

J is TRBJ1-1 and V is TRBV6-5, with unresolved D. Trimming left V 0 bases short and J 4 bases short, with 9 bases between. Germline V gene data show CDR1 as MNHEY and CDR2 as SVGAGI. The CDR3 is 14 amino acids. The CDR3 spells CASSYSHSGTEAFF. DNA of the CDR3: TGTGCCAGCAGTTACTCTCATTCCGGCACTGAAGCTTTCTTT.

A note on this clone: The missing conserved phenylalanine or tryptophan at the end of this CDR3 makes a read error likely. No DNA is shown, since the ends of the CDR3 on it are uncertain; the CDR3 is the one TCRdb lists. This CDR3 reads CASSFQGAQSNRV. The chain has TRBV5-6 and TRBJ1-2; whether TRBD1, the table's D call, matches the DNA was not checked. Germline CDR1 is SGHDT and CDR2 is YYEEEE. A total of 13 residues make up the CDR3, ends included.

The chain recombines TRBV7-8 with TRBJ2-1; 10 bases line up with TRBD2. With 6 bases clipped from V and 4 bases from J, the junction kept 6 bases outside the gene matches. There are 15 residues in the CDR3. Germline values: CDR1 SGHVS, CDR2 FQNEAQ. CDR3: CASRGLAGGYNEQFF. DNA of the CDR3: TGTGCCAGCAGGGGATTAGCGGGAGGTTACAATGAGCAGTTCTTC. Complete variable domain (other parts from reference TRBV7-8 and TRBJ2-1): GAGVSQSPRYKVAKRGQDVALRCDPISGHVSLFWYQQALGQGPEFLTYFQNEAQLDKSGLPSDRFFAERPEGSVSTLKIQRTQQEDSAVYLCASRGLAGGYNEQFFGPGTRLTVL.

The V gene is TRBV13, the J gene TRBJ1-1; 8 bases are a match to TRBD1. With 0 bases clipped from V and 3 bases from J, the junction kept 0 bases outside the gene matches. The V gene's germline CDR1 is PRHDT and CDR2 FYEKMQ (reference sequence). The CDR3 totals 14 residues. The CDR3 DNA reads TGTGCCAGCAGCTTAGGGGACAGGGACACTGAAGCTTTCTTT. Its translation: CASSLGDRDTEAFF.

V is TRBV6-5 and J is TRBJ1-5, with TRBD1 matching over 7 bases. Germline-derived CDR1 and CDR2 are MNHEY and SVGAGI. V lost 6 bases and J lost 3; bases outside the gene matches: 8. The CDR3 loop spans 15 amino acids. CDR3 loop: CASRKDRRDNQPQHF. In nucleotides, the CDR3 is TGTGCCAGCAGGAAGGACAGGAGGGACAATCAGCCCCAGCATTTT.

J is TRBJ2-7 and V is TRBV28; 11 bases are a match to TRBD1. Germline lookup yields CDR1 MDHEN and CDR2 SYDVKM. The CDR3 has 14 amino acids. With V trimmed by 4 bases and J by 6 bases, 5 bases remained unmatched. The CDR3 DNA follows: TGTGCCAGCAGTTACGGGACAGGGGGTGGCGAGCAGTACTTC. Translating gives CASSYGTGGGEQYF.

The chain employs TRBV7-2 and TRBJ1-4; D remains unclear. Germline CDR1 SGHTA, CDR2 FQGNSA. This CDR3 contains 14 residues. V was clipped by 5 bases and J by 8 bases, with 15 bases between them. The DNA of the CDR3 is TGTGCCAGCAGCACAGACGCATTTGTCGAAAAACTGTTTTTT. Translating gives CASSTDAFVEKLFF.

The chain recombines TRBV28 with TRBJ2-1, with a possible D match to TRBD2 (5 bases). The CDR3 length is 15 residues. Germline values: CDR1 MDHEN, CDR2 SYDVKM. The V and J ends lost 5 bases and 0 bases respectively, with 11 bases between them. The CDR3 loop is CASSGGSSSYNEQFF. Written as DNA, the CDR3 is TGTGCCAGCAGTGGCGGGTCGAGCTCCTACAATGAGCAGTTCTTC.

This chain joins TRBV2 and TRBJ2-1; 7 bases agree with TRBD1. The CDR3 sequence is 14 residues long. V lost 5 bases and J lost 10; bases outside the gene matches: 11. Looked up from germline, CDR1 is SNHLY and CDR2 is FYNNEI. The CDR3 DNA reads TGTGCCAGCAGTCCGGCAGGGGGAAGGTGGGAGCAGTTCTTC. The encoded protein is CASSPAGGRWEQFF.

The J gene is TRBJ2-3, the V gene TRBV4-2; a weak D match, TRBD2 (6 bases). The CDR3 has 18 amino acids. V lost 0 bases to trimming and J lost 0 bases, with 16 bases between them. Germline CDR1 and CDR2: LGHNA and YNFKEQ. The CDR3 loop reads CASSQDMGSGGSTDTQYF. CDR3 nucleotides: TGTGCCAGCAGCCAAGATATGGGTTCCGGGGGAAGCACAGATACGCAGTATTTT.

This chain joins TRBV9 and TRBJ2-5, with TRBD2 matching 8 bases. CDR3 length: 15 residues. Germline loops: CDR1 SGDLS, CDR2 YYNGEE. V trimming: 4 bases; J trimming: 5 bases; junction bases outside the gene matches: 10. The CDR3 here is CASSPRGAGVETQYF. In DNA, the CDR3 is TGTGCCAGCAGCCCTCGCGGAGCGGGAGTGGAGACCCAGTACTTC.

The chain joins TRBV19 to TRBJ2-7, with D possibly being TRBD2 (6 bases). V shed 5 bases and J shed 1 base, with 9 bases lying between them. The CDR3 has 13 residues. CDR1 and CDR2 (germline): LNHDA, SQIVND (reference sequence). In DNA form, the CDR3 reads TGTGCCAGTAGTGCGGGGAAATCCTACGAGCAGTACTTC. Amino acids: CASSAGKSYEQYF.

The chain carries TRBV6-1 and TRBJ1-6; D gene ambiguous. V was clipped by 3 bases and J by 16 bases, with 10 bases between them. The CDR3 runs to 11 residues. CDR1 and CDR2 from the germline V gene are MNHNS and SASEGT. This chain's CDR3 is CASSDGGRLHF. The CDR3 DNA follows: TGTGCCAGCAGTGATGGAGGGAGACTCCACTTT.

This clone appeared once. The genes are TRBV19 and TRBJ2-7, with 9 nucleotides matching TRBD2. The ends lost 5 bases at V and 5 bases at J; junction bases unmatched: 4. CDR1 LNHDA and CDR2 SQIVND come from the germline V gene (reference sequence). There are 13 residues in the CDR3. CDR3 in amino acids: CASSERTSDEQYF. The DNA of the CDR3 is TGTGCCAGTAGTGAACGGACTAGCGACGAGCAGTACTTC.

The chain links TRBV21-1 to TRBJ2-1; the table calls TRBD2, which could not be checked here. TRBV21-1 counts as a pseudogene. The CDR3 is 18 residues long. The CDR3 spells CASSNSLTSGSSYNEQFF. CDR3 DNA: TGTGCCAGCAGCAACAGCTTGACTAGCGGGAGCTCCTACAATGAGCAGTTCTTC.

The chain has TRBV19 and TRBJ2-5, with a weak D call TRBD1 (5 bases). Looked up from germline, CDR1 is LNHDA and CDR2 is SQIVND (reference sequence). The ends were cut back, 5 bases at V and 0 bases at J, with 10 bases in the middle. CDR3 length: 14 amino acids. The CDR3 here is CASSQGYYQETQYF. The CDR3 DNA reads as TGTGCCAGTAGTCAGGGATATTACCAAGAGACCCAGTACTTC.

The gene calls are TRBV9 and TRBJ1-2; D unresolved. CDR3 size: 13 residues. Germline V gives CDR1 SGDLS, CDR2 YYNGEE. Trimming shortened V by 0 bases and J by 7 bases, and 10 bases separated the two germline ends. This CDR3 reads CASSVGGLSGYTF. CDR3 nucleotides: TGTGCCAGCAGCGTAGGTGGACTAAGTGGCTACACCTTC. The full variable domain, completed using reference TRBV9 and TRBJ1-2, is DSGVTQTPKHLITATGQRVTLRCSPRSGDLSVYWYQQSLDQGLQFLIQYYNGEERAKGNILERFSAQQFPDLHSELNLSSLELGDSALYFCASSVGGLSGYTFGSGTRLTVV.

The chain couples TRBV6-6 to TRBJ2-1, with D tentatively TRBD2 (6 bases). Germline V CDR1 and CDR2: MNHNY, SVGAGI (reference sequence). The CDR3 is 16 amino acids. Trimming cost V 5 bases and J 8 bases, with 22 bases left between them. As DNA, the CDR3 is TGTGCCAGCAGTCAAACCGGGACTCCTCTTCAGGATGAGCAGTTCTTC. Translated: CASSQTGTPLQDEQFF.

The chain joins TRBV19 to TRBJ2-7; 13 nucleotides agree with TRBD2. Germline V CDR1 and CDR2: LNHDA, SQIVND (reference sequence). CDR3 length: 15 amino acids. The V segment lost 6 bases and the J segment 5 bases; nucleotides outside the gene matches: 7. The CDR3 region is CASRVAGTSGNEQYF. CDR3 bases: TGTGCCAGTAGAGTCGCTGGGACTAGCGGGAACGAGCAGTACTTC. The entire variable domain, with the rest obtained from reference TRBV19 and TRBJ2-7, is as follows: DGGITQSPKYLFRKEGQNVTLSCEQNLNHDAMYWYRQDPGQGLRLIYYSQIVNDFQKGDIAEGYSVSREKKESFPLTVTSAQKNPTAFYLCASRVAGTSGNEQYFGPGTRLTVT.

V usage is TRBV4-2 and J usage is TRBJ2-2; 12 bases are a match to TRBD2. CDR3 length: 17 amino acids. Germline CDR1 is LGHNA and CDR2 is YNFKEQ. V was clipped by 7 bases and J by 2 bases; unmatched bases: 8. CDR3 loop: CASTTDGLAGNTGELFF. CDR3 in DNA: TGTGCCAGCACAACGGACGGACTAGCGGGAAACACCGGGGAGCTGTTTTTT.

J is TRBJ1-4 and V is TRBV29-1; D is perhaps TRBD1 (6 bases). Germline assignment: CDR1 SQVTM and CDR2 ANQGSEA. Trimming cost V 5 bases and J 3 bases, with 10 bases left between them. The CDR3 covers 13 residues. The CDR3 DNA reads TGCAGCGTTATGGACAGCTCTAATGAAAAACTGTTTTTT. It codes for CSVMDSSNEKLFF.

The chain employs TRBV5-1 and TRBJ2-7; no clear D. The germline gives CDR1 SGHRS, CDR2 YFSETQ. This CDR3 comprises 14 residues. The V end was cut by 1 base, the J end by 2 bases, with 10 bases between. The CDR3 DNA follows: TGCGCCAGCAGCTTGTCTACGTCGACCTACGAGCAGTACTTC. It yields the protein CASSLSTSTYEQYF.

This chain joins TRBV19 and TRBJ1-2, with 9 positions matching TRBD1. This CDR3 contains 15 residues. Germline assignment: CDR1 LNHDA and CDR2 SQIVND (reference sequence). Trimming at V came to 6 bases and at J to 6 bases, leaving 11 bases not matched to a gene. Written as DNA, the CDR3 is TGTGCCAGTAGCCTGGACAGGGGAGCGGGGCATGGCTACACCTTC. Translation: CASSLDRGAGHGYTF.

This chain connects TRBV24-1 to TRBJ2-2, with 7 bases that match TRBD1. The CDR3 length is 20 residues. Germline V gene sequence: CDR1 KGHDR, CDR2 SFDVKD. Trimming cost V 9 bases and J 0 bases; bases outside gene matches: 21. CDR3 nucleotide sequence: TGTGCCACCTCCCATAGGGAAGGGACAGAAACATCTTCGAACACCGGGGAGCTGTTTTTT. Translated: CATSHREGTETSSNTGELFF.

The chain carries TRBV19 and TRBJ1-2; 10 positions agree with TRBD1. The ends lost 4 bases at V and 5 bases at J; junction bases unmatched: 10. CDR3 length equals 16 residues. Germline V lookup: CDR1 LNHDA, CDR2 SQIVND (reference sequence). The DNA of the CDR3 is TGTGCCAGTAGTACCATCCCGGGACAGGGGAGGTATGGCTACACCTTC. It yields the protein CASSTIPGQGRYGYTF. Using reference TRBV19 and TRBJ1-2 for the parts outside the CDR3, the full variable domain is DGGITQSPKYLFRKEGQNVTLSCEQNLNHDAMYWYRQDPGQGLRLIYYSQIVNDFQKGDIAEGYSVSREKKESFPLTVTSAQKNPTAFYLCASSTIPGQGRYGYTFGSGTRLTVV.

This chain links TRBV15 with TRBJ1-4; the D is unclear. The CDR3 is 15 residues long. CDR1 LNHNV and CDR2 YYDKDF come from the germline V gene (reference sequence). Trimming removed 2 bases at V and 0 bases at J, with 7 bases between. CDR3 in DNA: TGTGCCACCAGCAGACTCGTTGCAACTAATGAAAAACTGTTTTTT. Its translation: CATSRLVATNEKLFF.

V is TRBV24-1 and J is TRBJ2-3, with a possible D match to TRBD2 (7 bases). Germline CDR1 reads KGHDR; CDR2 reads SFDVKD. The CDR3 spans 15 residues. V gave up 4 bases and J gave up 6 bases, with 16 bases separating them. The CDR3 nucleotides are TGTGCCACCAGTGACCTCCGTCGGGGGGCGGATACGCAGTATTTT. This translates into CATSDLRRGADTQYF.

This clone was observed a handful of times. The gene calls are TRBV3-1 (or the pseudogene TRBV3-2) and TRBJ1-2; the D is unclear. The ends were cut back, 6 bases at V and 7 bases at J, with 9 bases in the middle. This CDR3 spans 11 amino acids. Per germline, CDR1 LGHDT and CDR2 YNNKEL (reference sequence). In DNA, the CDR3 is TGTGCCAGCAGGAAGGGAGGTGGCTACACCTTC. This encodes CASRKGGGYTF.

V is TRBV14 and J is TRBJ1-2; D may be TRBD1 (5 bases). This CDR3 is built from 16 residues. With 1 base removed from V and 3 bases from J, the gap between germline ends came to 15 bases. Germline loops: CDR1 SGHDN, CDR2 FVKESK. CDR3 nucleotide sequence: TGTGCCAGCAGCCAAGCGGACCCAGGGATTGACTATGGCTACACCTTC. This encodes CASSQADPGIDYGYTF.